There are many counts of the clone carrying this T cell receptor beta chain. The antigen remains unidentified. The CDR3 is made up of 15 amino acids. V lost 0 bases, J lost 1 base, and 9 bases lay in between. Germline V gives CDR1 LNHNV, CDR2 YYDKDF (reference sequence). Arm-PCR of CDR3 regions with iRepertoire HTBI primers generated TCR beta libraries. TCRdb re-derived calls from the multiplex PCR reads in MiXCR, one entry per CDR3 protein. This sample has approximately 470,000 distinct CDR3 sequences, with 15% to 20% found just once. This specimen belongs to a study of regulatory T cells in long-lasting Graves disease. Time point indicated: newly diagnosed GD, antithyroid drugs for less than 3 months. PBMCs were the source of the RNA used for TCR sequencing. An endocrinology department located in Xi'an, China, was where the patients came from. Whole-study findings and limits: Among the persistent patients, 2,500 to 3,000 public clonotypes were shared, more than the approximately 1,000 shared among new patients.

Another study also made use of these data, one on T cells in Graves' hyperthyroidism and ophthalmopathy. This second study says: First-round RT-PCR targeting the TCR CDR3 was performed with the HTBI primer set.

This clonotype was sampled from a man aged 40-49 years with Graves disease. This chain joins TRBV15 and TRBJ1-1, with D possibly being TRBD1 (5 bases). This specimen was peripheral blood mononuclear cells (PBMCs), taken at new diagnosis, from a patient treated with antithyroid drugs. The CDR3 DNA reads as TGTGCCACCAGCAGAGATAGACAGAAGAACACTGAAGCTTTCTTT. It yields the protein CATSRDRQKNTEAFF.